This T cell receptor (beta chain) was retrieved from a study of monozygotic twins with inflammatory bowel disease. Germline loops: CDR1 MGHDK, CDR2 SYGVNS. CDR3 length: 15 residues. TCRdb processed the 5' RACE reads again and assigns one entry to each CDR3 protein, with no DNA. Listed are fewer than 550,000 distinct CDR3 sequences; 2% to 2.5% falls within the top ten. The receptor comes from a human donor with ulcerative colitis or Crohn's disease, or a healthy co-twin of an affected twin (not recorded which). This sequence joins TRBV25-1 and TRBJ1-4; no DNA is available, so the TRBD1 call from TCRdb remains unchecked. The sample taken for sequencing was blood. This CDR3 reads CASSLRDRANEKLFF.